The 15 T cell receptor beta chains in this list originate from one sample, sequenced in a study of long-term antiretroviral therapy in people with HIV. A v3.0 immunoSEQ assay was performed at survey level. Assay used: immunoSEQ multiplex PCR; TCRdb lists only in-frame clones, some missing. This sample carries 15,000 to 20,000 clones, 80% to 90% of them seen once, and the ten largest clones take roughly 18%. This specimen was unsorted PBMCs, taken 0.6 years after starting antiretroviral therapy. Every receptor here comes from a woman aged 18-29 years with HIV.

This sequence joins TRBV27 and TRBJ1-2; D unresolved. The CDR3 extends over 12 amino acids. Deletions cut 8 bases from V and 0 bases from J, with 7 bases between. Germline V lookup: CDR1 MNHEY, CDR2 SMNVEV (reference sequence). The CDR3 sequence is CASGPPNYGYTF. CDR3 in DNA: TGTGCCAGCGGACCCCCTAACTATGGCTACACCTTC.

The chain joins TRBV10-3 to TRBJ2-7, with a weak D call TRBD1 (5 bases). The CDR3 runs to 15 residues. V lost 0 bases and J 2 bases, leaving 11 bases between the germline ends. CDR1 ENHRY and CDR2 SYGVKD come from the germline V gene. This CDR3 is CAISESFGRAYEQYF. The CDR3 nucleotides read TGTGCCATCAGTGAGTCGTTCGGCAGGGCCTACGAGCAGTACTTC.

This clone is medium-sized by share. The chain joins TRBV9 to TRBJ2-7; the match to TRBD2 covers 7 bases. Trimming took 2 bases from V and 2 from J; bases not matched to a gene: 4. The germline V gene has CDR1 SGDLS and CDR2 YYNGEE. The length of the CDR3 is 14 residues. The CDR3 protein is CASSVSGKAYEQYF. In DNA, the CDR3 is TGTGCCAGCAGCGTGAGCGGGAAGGCCTACGAGCAGTACTTC.

This rearrangement joins TRBV28 to TRBJ1-1, with unresolved D. Germline V CDR1 and CDR2: MDHEN, SYDVKM. V dropped 5 bases and J dropped 0 bases, with 16 bases sitting between them. The length of the CDR3 is 16 residues. The CDR3 is CASSLFDGRMNTEAFF. The CDR3 DNA sequence: TGTGCCAGCAGTCTTTTTGACGGGCGGATGAACACTGAAGCTTTCTTT.

The J gene is TRBJ2-7, the V gene TRBV11-1; D might be TRBD1 (6 bases). Looked up from germline, CDR1 is SGHAT and CDR2 is FQDESV (reference sequence). The CDR3 is made up of 14 amino acids. Trimming left V 3 bases short and J 0 bases short, with 9 bases between. The CDR3, as DNA: TGTGCCAGCAGCTTTACGGGACACTCCTACGAGCAGTACTTC. This sequence encodes CASSFTGHSYEQYF.

CDR3: CASSFEGNTQYF. DNA for the CDR3: TGTGCCAGCAGCTTTGAGGGAAATACGCAGTATTTT. This sequence joins TRBV7-2 and TRBJ2-3, with D perhaps TRBD2 (5 bases). Germline values: CDR1 SGHTA, CDR2 FQGNSA. The V end was cut by 3 bases, the J end by 7 bases, with 8 bases between. The CDR3 length is 12 residues.

V gene TRBV5-3 combines with J gene TRBJ1-5, with D possibly being TRBD1 (6 bases). TRBV5-3 is designated an ORF whose function remains uncertain. The CDR3 length is 15 residues. Trimming removed 5 bases from V and 0 bases from J, with 12 bases in between. The CDR3 spells CARSLGAYSNQPQHF. The CDR3, as DNA: TGTGCCAGAAGTCTGGGGGCTTATAGCAATCAGCCCCAGCATTTT.

By proportion, this clone is medium-sized. The rearrangement links TRBV28 to TRBJ2-7, with D possibly matching TRBD2 (5 bases). The CDR3 consists of 13 residues. V was cut by 7 bases and J by 2 bases, with 12 bases left in between. Germline V gene lookup returns CDR1 MDHEN and CDR2 SYDVKM. The CDR3 DNA reads as TGTGCCAGCACCCTACGGGATGCCTACGAGCAGTACTTC. As protein: CASTLRDAYEQYF.

The chain recombines TRBV2 with TRBJ2-2, with unresolved D. V was shortened by 7 bases and J by 0 bases, with 9 bases between the two germline ends. This CDR3 contains 14 residues. CDR1 SNHLY and CDR2 FYNNEI come from the germline V gene. The CDR3 DNA reads as TGTGCCAGCAACCGCGACCCGAACACCGGGGAGCTGTTTTTT. This gives the protein CASNRDPNTGELFF.

Here the CDR3 DNA reads TGCAGCGTTGAGCGCCTCACACAGGGATTGGGGTATGGCTACACCTTC. Its translation: CSVERLTQGLGYGYTF. This chain uses TRBV29-1 with TRBJ1-2; weak D call: TRBD1 (6 bases). The CDR3 loop spans 16 amino acids. V was pared by 3 bases and J by 5 bases, with 22 bases between. The V gene's germline CDR1 is SQVTM and CDR2 ANQGSEA.

The chain uses TRBV15 and TRBJ2-7, with TRBD1 as a possible D gene (6 bases). The CDR3 extends over 17 amino acids. Trimming stripped 3 bases from V and 1 base from J, with 19 bases between. CDR1 LNHNV and CDR2 YYDKDF come from the germline V gene (reference sequence). CDR3 sequence: CATSSLGQPEASYEQYF. The CDR3 DNA follows: TGTGCCACCAGCAGCCTAGGACAGCCGGAGGCATCCTACGAGCAGTACTTC.

This sequence joins TRBV9 and TRBJ1-2, with a weak D call TRBD1 (6 bases). Germline-derived CDR1 and CDR2 are SGDLS and YYNGEE. The ends were cut back, 3 bases at V and 7 bases at J, with 19 bases in the middle. This CDR3 spans 15 amino acids. CDR3 amino acids: CASSGGGQGFRGYTF. In DNA, the CDR3 is TGTGCCAGCAGCGGAGGGGGGCAGGGGTTCCGTGGCTACACCTTC.

CDR3 protein: CASSGPSRSSGANVLTF. The CDR3 nucleotides read TGTGCCAGCAGTGGGCCATCAAGGTCCTCTGGGGCCAACGTCCTGACTTTC. The chain employs TRBV2 and TRBJ2-6; no clear D. Germline CDR1 and CDR2: SNHLY and FYNNEI. The CDR3 length is 17 residues. V was shortened by 4 bases and J by 0 bases, with 13 bases between the two germline ends.

This clone has just one count. CDR3 sequence: CASSLEGAGRNSPLHF. The CDR3, as DNA: TGTGCCAGCAGCTTAGAAGGAGCAGGGAGGAATTCACCCCTCCACTTT. The V gene is TRBV7-2, the J gene TRBJ1-6, with TRBD1 as a possible D gene (5 bases). This CDR3 has 16 residues. With 1 base removed from V and 7 bases from J, the gap between germline ends came to 14 bases. From germline, CDR1 is SGHTA and CDR2 FQGNSA.

This chain links TRBV9 with TRBJ2-1, with D uncertain. The CDR3 loop spans 11 amino acids. Trimming shortened V by 3 bases and J by 4 bases, and 2 bases separated the two germline ends. From germline, CDR1 is SGDLS and CDR2 YYNGEE. The CDR3 sequence is CASSGYNEQFF. The CDR3 DNA sequence: TGTGCCAGCAGCGGTTACAATGAGCAGTTCTTC. Based on the CDR3 plus reference TRBV9 and TRBJ2-1, the full variable domain is DSGVTQTPKHLITATGQRVTLRCSPRSGDLSVYWYQQSLDQGLQFLIQYYNGEERAKGNILERFSAQQFPDLHSELNLSSLELGDSALYFCASSGYNEQFFGPGTRLTVL.